The sequence of this T cell receptor beta chain was determined in a study of control samples from healthy donors and cancer patients. Repertoires were generated with immunoSEQ multiplex PCR, while TCRdb's copy carries only in-frame clones and drops some. The sample shows 60,000 to 85,000 clones, around 92% of them seen only once. The CDR3 is 16 amino acids. J gave up 10 bases and V 1 base, and 11 bases lay outside the gene matches. The germline CDR1 and CDR2 sequences are WNHNN and SYGVQD (reference sequence). This TCR was recovered from a woman in her sixties in good health. V gene TRBV10-1 combines with J gene TRBJ2-5, with TRBD2 identical over 11 bases. Sequencing was done on a sample of blood. CDR3 amino acids: CASSEWGLADDKDQYF. CDR3 in DNA: TGCGCCAGCAGTGAGTGGGGACTAGCGGACGACAAGGACCAGTACTTC.